This T cell receptor beta chain was documented in a study of cytomegalovirus exposure and HLA in healthy donors. There are a few counts of this clone. With 60 Vbeta and 13 Jbeta primers, the PCR was carried out. Profiling relied on immunoSEQ multiplex PCR, and the TCRdb table lists in-frame clones only, not all of them. In the table there are fewer than 200,000 clones, just under 80% of which are singletons. With V trimmed by 0 bases and J by 6 bases, 14 bases remained unmatched. Per the germline V gene, CDR1 is SGHRS and CDR2 is YFSETQ. The CDR3 length is 19 residues. The origin of this receptor is a man in his thirties or forties in good health and CMV-seronegative. Material: PBMCs. This chain uses TRBV5-1 with TRBJ1-6; 8 bases are a match to TRBD1. The CDR3 spells CASSLAGQEGRICNSPLHF. In DNA form, the CDR3 reads TGCGCCAGCAGCTTGGCGGGACAGGAGGGGCGAATATGTAATTCACCCCTCCACTTT.